Listed below are T cell receptor beta chains from one sample, sequenced in a study of CD8+CD57+ T cells in acquired aplastic anemia. TCRdb fed the reads into MiXCR, producing one record per CDR3 protein. The data contain 150,000 or so distinct CDR3 sequences, about 60% of them seen just once; the ten biggest clones take up 35% to 50%. Specimen: sorted CD4+, CD8+, or CD8+CD57+ T cells (not recorded which) from PBMCs. The origin of the receptors is a human donor in good health. Each CDR3 is given with its conserved first and last residue. The D gene is left open where the match is weak. Expanded clones get a size class; other rows say once, few or many, or leave the size out.

v_call	clone_size	j_call	d_call	cdr3_nt	cdr3_aa
TRBV24-1	.	TRBJ2-1	.	TGTGCCACCGCCGGAGGGGGGCCCTACAATGAGCAGTTCTTC	CATAGGGPYNEQFF
TRBV10-3	.	TRBJ2-1	TRBD2	TGTGCCAGCAAGCGGGGGGTGGATGAGCAGTTCTTC	CASKRGVDEQFF
TRBV6-5	few	TRBJ2-1	.	TGTGCCAGCAGTTACGGAGGGCGGGGCCCTTACAATGAGCAGTTCTTC	CASSYGGRGPYNEQFF
TRBV29-1	.	TRBJ2-1	.	TGCAGCGTTGAAGGTTGGCACTCCTACAATGAGCAGTTCTTC	CSVEGWHSYNEQFF
TRBV4-3	.	TRBJ2-7	.	TGCGCCAACCTCAAGGGGAATTCCTACGAGCAGTACTTC	CANLKGNSYEQYF
TRBV6-6	many	TRBJ2-7	.	TGTGCCAGCAAGGGGACTTCCTACGAGCAGTACTTC	CASKGTSYEQYF
TRBV29-1	.	TRBJ2-6	.	TGCAGCGTTGAAGATCGATTGGACAGCTTCAAGACTTTC	CSVEDRLDSFKTF
TRBV6-2/TRBV6-3	many	TRBJ1-1	.	TGTGCCACGGGACTAAGTGGGAACTTCAACACTGAAGCTTTCTTT	CATGLSGNFNTEAFF
TRBV7-8	.	TRBJ1-1	.	TGTGCCAGCAGCTTAAGGGAGATTGAAGCTTTCTTT	CASSLREIEAFF
TRBV7-4	.	TRBJ2-7	TRBD1	TGTGCCAGCAGCTTAGGCCGGGACAGGGTCTACGAGCAGTACTTC	CASSLGRDRVYEQYF
TRBV2	once	TRBJ1-2	.	TGTGCCAGCGACCGCACAGTAGATGGCTACACCTTC	CASDRTVDGYTF
TRBV5-4	.	TRBJ2-2	.	TGTGCCAGCAGCTTGGGGGCGAGAGGGAAGGACGGGGAGCTGTTTTTT	CASSLGARGKDGELFF
TRBV24-1	.	TRBJ2-1	TRBD2	TGTGCCACCAGTGGGAATTGGCGGGAGTTGGACAATGAGCAGTTCTTC	CATSGNWRELDNEQFF
TRBV4-3	.	TRBJ2-7	TRBD2	TGCGCCAGCAGCCGATACCTGGGACTAGCGGGGGAGCAGTACTTC	CASSRYLGLAGEQYF
TRBV24-1	.	TRBJ1-3	TRBD1	TGTGCCAGCAGTCCACAGGGGACTGGAAACACCATATATTTT	CASSPQGTGNTIYF
TRBV4-1	.	TRBJ2-1	.	TGCGCCAGCAGCCCTGTGGCTGACAGTTCCTACAATGAGCAGTTCTTC	CASSPVADSSYNEQFF
TRBV15	.	TRBJ2-6	.	TGTGCCACCAGCTACTCGGCAGGGACTGGGGCCAACGTCCTGACTTTC	CATSYSAGTGANVLTF
TRBV20-1	many	TRBJ2-7	.	TGCAGTGCTCGTAATGGATACTCCTACGAGCAGTACTTC	CSARNGYSYEQYF
TRBV20-1	.	TRBJ2-1	TRBD2	TGCAGTGTTAGCGGGGGGCCCTACAATGAGCAGTTCTTC	CSVSGGPYNEQFF
TRBV5-1	few	TRBJ1-1	.	TGCGCCAGCAGCTTTTCACAGGGAGGGAACACTGAAGCTTTCTTT	CASSFSQGGNTEAFF
TRBV7-9	.	TRBJ1-1	.	TGTGCCAGCAGTCAACAGATTGAGGCGATCCCTGAAGCTTTCTTT	CASSQQIEAIPEAFF
TRBV4-2	many	TRBJ2-5	.	TGTGCCAGCAGCACTGGCGGGGACTACCAAGAGACCCAGTACTTC	CASSTGGDYQETQYF
TRBV5-6	.	TRBJ2-1	TRBD2	TGTGCCAGCAGCCAAGGGACTAGCGGCTCCTACAATGAGCAGTTCTTC	CASSQGTSGSYNEQFF
TRBV7-8	many	TRBJ2-5	.	TGTGCCAGCAGCTCTCAGCCCGGGACGGTGAAAGAGACCCAGTACTTC	CASSSQPGTVKETQYF
TRBV10-1	.	TRBJ2-5	.	TGCGCCAGCAGTGGTCCCGGACTTCCCGGGGCTTGGGAGACCCAGTACTTC	CASSGPGLPGAWETQYF
TRBV2	many	TRBJ2-3	TRBD2	TGTGCCAGCAGTGAAATTCGAGCGGGAGAAGGATGGCTGCCAGATACGCAGTATTTT	CASSEIRAGEGWLPDTQYF